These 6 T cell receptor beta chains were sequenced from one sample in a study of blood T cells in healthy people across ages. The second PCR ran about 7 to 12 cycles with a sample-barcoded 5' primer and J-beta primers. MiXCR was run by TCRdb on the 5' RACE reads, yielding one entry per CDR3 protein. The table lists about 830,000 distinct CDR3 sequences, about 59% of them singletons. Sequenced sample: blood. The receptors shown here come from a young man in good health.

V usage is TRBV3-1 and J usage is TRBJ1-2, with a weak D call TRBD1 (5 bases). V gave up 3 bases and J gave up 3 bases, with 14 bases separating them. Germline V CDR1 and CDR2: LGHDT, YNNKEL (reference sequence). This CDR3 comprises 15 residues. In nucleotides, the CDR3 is TGTGCCAGCAGCCACCGGGGCCGCACGGACTATGGCTACACCTTC. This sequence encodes CASSHRGRTDYGYTF.

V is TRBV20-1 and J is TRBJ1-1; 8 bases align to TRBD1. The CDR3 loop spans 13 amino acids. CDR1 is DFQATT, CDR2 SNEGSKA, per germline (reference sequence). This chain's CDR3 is CTGYGQGNTEAFF. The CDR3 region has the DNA TGCACTGGGTACGGACAGGGGAACACTGAAGCTTTCTTT.

The CDR3 reads CASSVTPRAQPEKLFF. Written as DNA, the CDR3 is TGTGCCAGCAGCGTAACACCTCGGGCCCAGCCAGAAAAACTGTTTTTT. The chain combines TRBV9 with TRBJ1-4; D ambiguous. Germline V CDR1 and CDR2: SGDLS, YYNGEE. The CDR3 contains 16 residues. The V end lost 1 base, the J end lost 8 bases, and 18 bases lay between the germline ends.

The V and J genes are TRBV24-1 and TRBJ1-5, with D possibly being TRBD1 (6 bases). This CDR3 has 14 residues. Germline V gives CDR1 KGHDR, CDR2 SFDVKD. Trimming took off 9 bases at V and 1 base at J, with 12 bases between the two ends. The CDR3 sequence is CATFYRVSNQPQHF. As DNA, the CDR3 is TGTGCCACCTTTTACAGGGTAAGCAATCAGCCCCAGCATTTT.

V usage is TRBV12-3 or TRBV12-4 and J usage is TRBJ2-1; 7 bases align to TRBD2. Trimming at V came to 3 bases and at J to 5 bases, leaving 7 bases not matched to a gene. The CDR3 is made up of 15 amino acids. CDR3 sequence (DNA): TGTGCCAGCAGTTTCATCAGAGGGAGGGACAATGAGCAGTTCTTC. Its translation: CASSFIRGRDNEQFF.

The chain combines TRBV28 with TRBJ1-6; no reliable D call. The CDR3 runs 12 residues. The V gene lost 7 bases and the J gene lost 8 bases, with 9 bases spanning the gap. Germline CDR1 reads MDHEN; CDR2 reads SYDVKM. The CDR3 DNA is TGTGCCAGCACCGCCGTGGATTCACCCCTCCACTTT. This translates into CASTAVDSPLHF.